Given below is one TCR beta chain in context. The CDR3 length is 15 residues. CDR1 and CDR2 from the germline V gene are MNHNS and SASEGT. V lost 2 bases and J 6 bases, leaving 14 bases between the germline ends. The data derive from a study of blood T cell repertoires in COVID-19. Authors' processing steps: Cell counts per sample came from amplifying reference gene primers. The assay was immunoSEQ multiplex PCR, and TCRdb's table has in-frame clones only and misses some. V and J calls and clone size are as listed in that table; D and trimming were resolved from the DNA. This sample has 150,000 to 200,000 clones; 75% to 90% occur once, and the top ten carry 5% to 8%.

The TCR was taken from a man aged 40-50 years who had recovered from COVID-19. Sequences were obtained from PBMCs or T cells enriched from blood (not recorded which). This sequence joins TRBV6-1 and TRBJ1-5; D is undetermined. The CDR3 coding sequence is TGTGCCAGCAGTGAAATAAGCGGGCGCGGTCAGCCCCAGCATTTT. Encoded protein: CASSEISGRGQPQHF.